What follows describes a single TCR beta chain. Its target is unknown. This sample is drawn from a study of blood T cells in healthy people across ages. The second PCR ran roughly 6 to 11 cycles with a sample-barcoded 5' primer and J-beta primers. All cDNA molecules were each tagged by a template-switch adaptor with 12 random nucleotides. TCRdb processed the 5' RACE reads anew with MiXCR; each CDR3 protein has one entry. This table holds 1.5 million to 2 million distinct CDR3 sequences, around 50% found once. Ten milliliters of peripheral blood were drawn from each donor into EDTA-treated tubes. Study-wide results and caveats: The fall in TCR beta diversity per million T cells was roughly linear with age. Without sorted subsets, naive and antigen-experienced compartments could not be conclusively compared.

V was cut by 6 bases and J by 7 bases, with 12 bases left in between. Germline loops: CDR1 LGHNA, CDR2 YNFKEQ. The CDR3 spans 12 residues. The clonotype comes from a woman in her 40s in good health. Sequenced sample: blood. The rearrangement uses TRBV4-2 and TRBJ1-2; D call uncertain. The CDR3 loop is CASSLSACGYTF. The CDR3 DNA follows: TGTGCCAGCAGTCTATCCGCCTGTGGCTACACCTTC.